These 21 T cell receptor beta chains came from one sample sequenced in a study of CD8 T cells in ankylosing spondylitis. Each CDR3 protein gets one entry after TCRdb re-called the 5' RACE reads with MiXCR. Among roughly 180,000 distinct CDR3 sequences listed, 9.5% to 13% were seen once. Sequenced sample: blood, either unsorted or a sorted T cell fraction (not recorded which). The receptors come from a male donor with ankylosing spondylitis or in good health (not recorded which).

The rearrangement uses TRBV11-3 and TRBJ2-1; D gene uncertain. Germline-derived CDR1 and CDR2 are SGHNT and YENEEA. The V and J ends lost 9 bases and 8 bases respectively, with 11 bases between them. The CDR3 contains 11 residues. For the CDR3, the DNA is TGTGCCAGACTTAGAGGCCATGAGCAGTTCTTC. It codes for CARLRGHEQFF.

This clonotype came up a few times. The V call is TRBV7-6, the J call TRBJ2-7; D unclear. Trimming stripped 2 bases from V and 5 bases from J, with 13 bases between. Germline V lookup: CDR1 SGHVS, CDR2 FNYEAQ. CDR3 length: 14 amino acids. CDR3 sequence: CASSLTGLPDEQYF. In nucleotides, the CDR3 is TGTGCCAGCAGCTTAACCGGGCTCCCCGACGAGCAGTACTTC.

This clonotype has only a few counts. This chain joins TRBV5-1 and TRBJ1-1; 7 bases match TRBD1. V lost 0 bases to trimming and J lost 4 bases; unmatched junction nucleotides: 6. CDR1 and CDR2 (germline): SGHRS, YFSETQ. CDR3 length equals 15 residues. CDR3 sequence reads: CASSLEWSGGTEAFF. DNA for the CDR3: TGCGCCAGCAGCTTGGAATGGTCAGGGGGCACTGAAGCTTTCTTT.

In its sample, this clonotype was seen many times. The chain joins TRBV15 to TRBJ2-1; 9 bases line up with TRBD2. This CDR3 region has 16 residues. After removal of 2 bases from V and 13 bases from J, the junction contained 15 bases not matched to a gene. Germline V gives CDR1 LNHNV, CDR2 YYDKDF (reference sequence). The CDR3 DNA follows: TGTGCCACCAGCAGATCGTCTGCAGCGGGGGGCCTTTTACAGTTCTTC. This gives the protein CATSRSSAAGGLLQFF.

This clonotype was observed at least ten times. The chain combines TRBV5-1 with TRBJ2-1; 9 bases are a match to TRBD2. Germline trimming cut 4 bases from V and 6 bases from J; bases unmatched to any gene: 14. This CDR3 is 17 amino acids long. Looked up from germline, CDR1 is SGHRS and CDR2 is YFSETQ. The CDR3 coding sequence is TGCGCCAGCAGCATGGGCGCTGGCGGGAGGGCCGTCAATGAGCAGTTCTTC. Protein product: CASSMGAGGRAVNEQFF.

This clonotype was counted many times. The chain couples TRBV12-3 or TRBV12-4 to TRBJ1-1; the D is unclear. Trimming took 3 bases from V and 4 from J, leaving 9 bases between them. The CDR3 totals 13 residues. The CDR3 region is CASSFSPSTEAFF. The DNA for the CDR3 is TGTGCCAGCAGTTTCTCACCTTCCACTGAAGCTTTCTTT.

As for this clonotype: It may be a read error: a sequence one base away is much more abundant. V is TRBV29-1 and J is TRBJ1-1; possibly TRBD1 for D (6 bases). Germline V gene lookup returns CDR1 SQVTM and CDR2 ANQGSEA. The CDR3 is 12 amino acids. V was trimmed by 6 bases and J by 6 bases, leaving 14 bases between them. The CDR3 spells CSVSGGAAEAFF. The CDR3 DNA reads as TGCAGCGTCTCCGGGGGGGCCGCTGAAGCTTTCTTT.

This clonotype was seen ten or more times. The chain carries TRBV5-1 and TRBJ2-1; 7 positions agree with TRBD1. The junction had 3 bases not matched to a gene; V was cut back by 2 bases and J by 7 bases. Germline values: CDR1 SGHRS, CDR2 YFSETQ. The CDR3 is 13 residues long. Here the CDR3 reads CASSLRQGNEQFF. The CDR3 DNA sequence: TGCGCCAGCAGCTTAAGACAGGGAAATGAGCAGTTCTTC.

The table lists this clonotype with many counts. This chain joins TRBV3-1 and TRBJ1-2; D might be TRBD1 (5 bases). Germline-derived CDR1 and CDR2 are LGHDT and YNNKEL (reference sequence). This CDR3 comprises 15 residues. Trimming shortened V by 2 bases and J by 3 bases, and 13 bases separated the two germline ends. The DNA for the CDR3 is TGTGCCAGCAGCCAACAGGGCCGTCGGGACTATGGCTACACCTTC. Protein sequence: CASSQQGRRDYGYTF.

This clonotype has ten or more counts. The chain has TRBV6-2 or TRBV6-3 and TRBJ2-2; D not certain. V was clipped by 4 bases and J by 6 bases, with 12 bases between them. Germline CDR1 is MNHEY and CDR2 is SVGEGT. The CDR3 totals 14 residues. The CDR3 DNA is TGTGCCAGCAGTTCCATCCTAGGCCCCGGGGAGCTGTTTTTT. Protein: CASSSILGPGELFF.

In its sample, this clonotype was seen many times. This chain connects TRBV5-1 to TRBJ1-1; a possible D gene is TRBD1 (6 bases). Trimming removed 0 bases at V and 4 bases at J, with 13 bases between. Per the germline V gene, CDR1 is SGHRS and CDR2 is YFSETQ. The CDR3 is 15 residues long. This chain's CDR3 is CASSLELLQGTEAFF. The CDR3 region has the DNA TGCGCCAGCAGCTTGGAACTCCTACAGGGCACTGAAGCTTTCTTT.

This clonotype showed up just a few times. V is TRBV12-3 or TRBV12-4 and J is TRBJ2-7; D gene ambiguous. This CDR3 is 13 amino acids long. V shed 10 bases and J shed 0 bases, with 13 bases lying between them. CDR3 residues: CATRQSVSYEQYF. CDR3 DNA: TGTGCCACCCGTCAGTCAGTCTCCTACGAGCAGTACTTC.

A note on this clonotype: Germline and junction disagree at one end, which may indicate a read error. This chain connects TRBV6-5 to TRBJ2-7; D gene ambiguous. This CDR3 has 12 amino acids. The germline V gene has CDR1 MNHEY and CDR2 SVGAGI. The CDR3 region is CASSYDGYEQCF. The DNA of the CDR3 is TGTGCCAGCAGTTACGATGGGTACGAGCAGTGCTTC.

The rearrangement uses TRBV5-1 and TRBJ2-1; 12 bases are a match to TRBD2. The junction had 5 bases not matched to a gene; V was cut back by 3 bases and J by 7 bases. Germline CDR1 and CDR2: SGHRS and YFSETQ. The length of the CDR3 is 15 residues. The CDR3 region has the DNA TGCGCCAGCAGCTCTAGCGGGACTAGCGGGAATGAGCAGTTCTTC. Its protein is CASSSSGTSGNEQFF.

The sample holds many counts of this clonotype. The chain carries TRBV28 and TRBJ2-7; weak D call: TRBD1 (6 bases). Per germline, CDR1 MDHEN and CDR2 SYDVKM. Between the trimmed V and J ends, which lost 3 bases and 5 bases, there was a span of 11 bases. CDR3 length: 13 residues. This CDR3 is CASSLPQGNEQYF. The CDR3 DNA follows: TGTGCCAGCAGTTTGCCCCAGGGGAACGAGCAGTACTTC.

This clonotype turned up a few times. V and J are TRBV2 and TRBJ2-1, with 9 bases that match TRBD2. The V and J ends lost 3 bases and 5 bases, in that order; junction bases with no gene match: 5. The CDR3 totals 15 residues. From germline, CDR1 is SNHLY and CDR2 FYNNEI. Here the CDR3 reads CASSEKVAGDNEQFF. CDR3 sequence (DNA): TGTGCCAGCAGTGAGAAGGTAGCGGGAGACAATGAGCAGTTCTTC.

This clonotype was detected many times. The chain couples TRBV4-1 to TRBJ1-2; D ambiguous. The CDR3 spans 17 residues. The V gene's germline CDR1 is MGHRA and CDR2 YSYEKL. Between the trimmed V and J ends, which lost 2 bases and 0 bases, there was a span of 16 bases. CDR3: CASSQRDLGFANYGYTF. CDR3 DNA sequence: TGCGCCAGCAGCCAACGGGATCTGGGTTTTGCTAACTATGGCTACACCTTC.

This clonotype was seen more than once but under ten times. This chain links TRBV12-3 or TRBV12-4 with TRBJ1-2; 9 bases fit TRBD1. The J segment lost 6 bases and the V segment lost 2 bases, leaving 7 bases of the junction unmatched. The CDR3 covers 15 residues. CDR3 in amino acids: CASSLRDRVVDGYTF. As DNA, the CDR3 is TGTGCCAGCAGTTTACGGGACAGGGTAGTAGATGGCTACACCTTC.

The J gene is TRBJ2-5, the V gene TRBV7-8; D may correspond to TRBD1 or TRBD2 (6 bases each). CDR1 is SGHVS and CDR2 is FQNEAQ in the germline V gene. Trimming stripped 2 bases from V and 4 bases from J, with 17 bases between. This CDR3 comprises 16 residues. CDR3 bases: TGTGCCAGCAGCTTACTAGGGGGGCAGTCTGGAGAGACCCAGTACTTC. It specifies CASSLLGGQSGETQYF.

This clonotype has at least ten counts. CDR3 sequence: CASSDRVGDTEAFF. CDR3 sequence (DNA): TGTGCCAGCAGTGATCGGGTCGGGGACACTGAAGCTTTCTTT. The chain is built from TRBV12-3 or TRBV12-4 and TRBJ1-1, with D uncertain. The CDR3 has 14 amino acids. V lost 5 bases, J lost 3 bases, and 13 bases lay in between.

This clonotype came up many times. The chain recombines TRBV5-6 with TRBJ1-5; the D gene is possibly TRBD1 (6 bases). CDR1 is SGHDT and CDR2 is YYEEEE in the germline V gene. This CDR3 spans 14 amino acids. V was shortened by 1 base and J by 3 bases, with 8 bases between the two germline ends. The CDR3 region is CASSLRGYNQPQHF. The CDR3 nucleotides are TGTGCCAGCAGCTTGAGGGGGTACAATCAGCCCCAGCATTTT. Using reference TRBV5-6 and TRBJ1-5 for the parts outside the CDR3, the full variable domain is DAGVTQSPTHLIKTRGQQVTLRCSPKSGHDTVSWYQQALGQGPQFIFQYYEEEERQRGNFPDRFSGHQFPNYSSELNVNALLLGDSALYLCASSLRGYNQPQHFGDGTRLSIL.